The 24 T cell receptor beta chains below were found in one sample sequenced in a study of cytomegalovirus exposure and HLA in healthy donors. The PCR had 60 Vbeta and 13 Jbeta primers. The assay was immunoSEQ multiplex PCR, and TCRdb's table has in-frame clones only and misses some. The sample shows 130,000 to 150,000 clones, around 78% of them seen only once. The sample comprised PBMCs. The receptors derive from a man aged 40-50 years in good health and CMV-seropositive.

This rearrangement joins TRBV21-1 to TRBJ1-2; TRBD1, as called in the table, went unchecked against the DNA. TRBV21-1 is designated a pseudogene. The CDR3 runs 18 residues. The CDR3 reads CASSIYVDRGLANYGYTF. For the CDR3, the DNA is TGTGCCAGCAGCATATATGTCGACAGGGGGCTAGCTAACTATGGCTACACCTTC.

The rearrangement links TRBV28 to TRBJ1-2, with D possibly being TRBD1 (6 bases). This CDR3 is 13 amino acids long. Germline values: CDR1 MDHEN, CDR2 SYDVKM. V was cut by 6 bases and J by 2 bases, with 10 bases left in between. CDR3 nucleotides: TGTGCCAGCAGCGAACAGGGCAACTATGGCTACACCTTC. Its translation: CASSEQGNYGYTF.

The chain joins TRBV2 to TRBJ1-6; a weak D match, TRBD1 (6 bases). The CDR3 totals 14 residues. Trimming removed 6 bases at V and 6 bases at J, with 12 bases between. Germline CDR1 SNHLY, CDR2 FYNNEI. CDR3 DNA: TGTGCCAGCAGGCTCGGACAGCCTAATTCACCCCTCCACTTT. Its protein is CASRLGQPNSPLHF.

This clone was detected a few times. The rearrangement links TRBV18 to TRBJ1-5; tentatively, D is TRBD1 (5 bases). This CDR3 spans 16 amino acids. V was shortened by 0 bases and J by 0 bases, with 9 bases between the two germline ends. The V gene's germline CDR1 is KGHSH and CDR2 LQKENI. The CDR3 DNA is TGTGCCAGCTCACCACCGGGGGGGTATAGCAATCAGCCCCAGCATTTT. It yields the protein CASSPPGGYSNQPQHF.

This clone has just a few counts. The CDR3: CASRGQSNQPQHF. The CDR3 DNA reads TGTGCCAGTCGTGGTCAGAGCAATCAGCCCCAGCATTTT. The genes are TRBV28 and TRBJ1-5, with D unclear. V was pared by 9 bases and J by 1 base, with 10 bases between. Germline CDR1 and CDR2: MDHEN and SYDVKM. This CDR3 region has 13 residues.

The genes are TRBV6-5 and TRBJ2-5; 10 bases agree with TRBD1. Germline V lookup: CDR1 MNHEY, CDR2 SVGAGI. V lost 4 bases and J lost 4; bases outside the gene matches: 6. The CDR3 runs to 15 residues. As DNA, the CDR3 is TGTGCCAGCAGTTTCGACAGGGGGCGCGGAGAGACCCAGTACTTC. Amino acid sequence: CASSFDRGRGETQYF.

V is TRBV30 and J is TRBJ1-6, with a tentative D call TRBD1 (5 bases). Between the trimmed V and J ends, which lost 0 bases and 6 bases, there was a span of 27 bases. In germline, CDR1 is GTSNPN, CDR2 SVGIG (reference sequence). CDR3 length equals 20 residues. DNA for the CDR3: TGTGCCTGGAGTGTCCGATTCAAAAAGACAGCCGACTTCGTTAATTCACCCCTCCACTTT. Translated, it gives CAWSVRFKKTADFVNSPLHF.

The chain is built from TRBV10-2 and TRBJ2-1; D remains ambiguous. The CDR3 contains 14 residues. Trimming left V 3 bases short and J 0 bases short, with 6 bases between. In germline, CDR1 is WSHSY, CDR2 SAAADI. CDR3 amino acids: CASSETPSYNEQFF. The CDR3 DNA follows: TGCGCCAGCAGTGAAACTCCCTCCTACAATGAGCAGTTCTTC.

This chain connects TRBV19 to TRBJ2-7, with D possibly being TRBD2 (7 bases). Germline V gene sequence: CDR1 LNHDA, CDR2 SQIVND (reference sequence). The CDR3 totals 16 residues. V lost 8 bases and J 5 bases, leaving 25 bases between the germline ends. CDR3 sequence reads: CASAPPGGLPPHEQYF. The CDR3, as DNA: TGTGCCAGTGCTCCCCCGGGGGGCCTTCCGCCCCACGAGCAGTACTTC.

The J gene is TRBJ1-5, the V gene TRBV19; 12 nucleotides align to TRBD1. CDR3 size: 19 residues. The ends lost 8 bases at V and 3 bases at J; junction bases unmatched: 17. CDR1 is LNHDA and CDR2 is SQIVND in the germline V gene (reference sequence). DNA for the CDR3: TGTGCCAGTGGTCGCCGGGACAGGGGGCGCTTTGGGGCCAATCAGCCCCAGCATTTT. Amino acid sequence: CASGRRDRGRFGANQPQHF.

V gene TRBV29-1 combines with J gene TRBJ2-2; D perhaps matches TRBD2 (5 bases). V lost 6 bases and J 4 bases, leaving 15 bases between the germline ends. CDR1 is SQVTM, CDR2 ANQGSEA, per germline. The CDR3 is made up of 14 amino acids. Here the CDR3 DNA reads TGCAGCGTCGCATCGATCGGAGGCACCGGGGAGCTGTTTTTT. Protein: CSVASIGGTGELFF.

The CDR3 is CASSLAGLVASDTQYF. The CDR3 bases are TGTGCCAGCAGCTTGGCCGGACTAGTGGCTTCAGATACGCAGTATTTT. The V gene is TRBV7-3, the J gene TRBJ2-3; 7 bases are a match to TRBD2. Per germline, CDR1 SGHTA and CDR2 FQGTGA. After removal of 3 bases from V and 4 bases from J, the junction contained 10 bases not matched to a gene. The CDR3 runs 16 residues. The full variable domain, in which reference TRBV7-3 and TRBJ2-3 provide the parts outside the CDR3, is GAGVSQTPSNKVTEKGKYVELRCDPISGHTALYWYRQSLGQGPEFLIYFQGTGAADDSGLPNDRFFAVRPEGSVSTLKIQRTERGDSAVYLCASSLAGLVASDTQYFGPGTRLTVL.

The chain employs TRBV28 and TRBJ2-7; D perhaps matches TRBD2 (6 bases). Trimming pared 2 bases from V and 4 bases from J, leaving 6 bases between. The germline CDR1 and CDR2 sequences are MDHEN and SYDVKM. The CDR3 runs 12 residues. The DNA for the CDR3 is TGTGCCAGCAGTTTACTAGCGTACGAGCAGTACTTC. Amino acids: CASSLLAYEQYF.

Note on this clone: The junction differs from germline at one of its ends, possibly a read error. The gene calls are TRBV19 and TRBJ1-2, with TRBD1 matching 10 bases. CDR1 and CDR2 from the germline V gene are LNHDA and SQIVND (reference sequence). CDR3 length: 14 amino acids. The CDR3: CASGAFTGTGVYAF. CDR3 bases: TGTGCCAGTGGGGCCTTTACCGGGACAGGGGTCTACGCCTTC.

In its sample, this clone was seen a few times. The chain has TRBV30 and TRBJ2-1; 7 bases are a match to TRBD2. Germline trimming cut 1 base from V and 4 bases from J; bases unmatched to any gene: 4. The CDR3 is 14 residues long. Germline V gives CDR1 GTSNPN, CDR2 SVGIG (reference sequence). This chain's CDR3 is CAWSGLAAYNEQFF. CDR3 nucleotide sequence: TGTGCCTGGAGTGGCCTAGCGGCTTACAATGAGCAGTTCTTC.

The CDR3 DNA sequence: TGCGCCAGCAGCTACGAACAGGGCATAAATGAAAAACTGTTTTTT. Protein: CASSYEQGINEKLFF. The V gene is TRBV5-1, the J gene TRBJ1-4, with D maybe TRBD1 (6 bases). Germline lookup yields CDR1 SGHRS and CDR2 YFSETQ. The V and J ends lost 3 bases and 5 bases respectively, with 14 bases between them. The CDR3 extends over 15 amino acids.

The chain couples TRBV5-1 to TRBJ1-2, with a weak D call TRBD1 (6 bases). This CDR3 is 15 amino acids long. Trimming pared 4 bases from V and 7 bases from J, leaving 20 bases between. Germline assignment: CDR1 SGHRS and CDR2 YFSETQ. The CDR3 sequence: CASSLEGRGATGYTF. Written as DNA, the CDR3 is TGCGCCAGCAGCCTAGAGGGACGGGGGGCTACTGGCTACACCTTC.

The J gene is TRBJ1-1, the V gene TRBV19, with 7 bases aligning to TRBD1. The germline gives CDR1 LNHDA, CDR2 SQIVND (reference sequence). The ends lost 4 bases at V and 6 bases at J; junction bases unmatched: 5. The CDR3 runs to 13 residues. CDR3 sequence reads: CASSTTGAPEAFF. CDR3 bases: TGTGCCAGTAGTACCACAGGGGCCCCTGAAGCTTTCTTT.

V is TRBV7-6 and J is TRBJ2-5, with D possibly being TRBD1 (6 bases). Germline CDR1 and CDR2: SGHVS and FNYEAQ. Trimming stripped 5 bases from V and 4 bases from J, with 14 bases between. The length of the CDR3 is 14 residues. CDR3: CASSVLQGGETQYF. The CDR3 bases are TGTGCCAGCAGCGTACTACAGGGCGGAGAGACCCAGTACTTC.

The V call is TRBV6-1, the J call TRBJ2-7, with D hard to call. The CDR3 has 13 residues. Germline assignment: CDR1 MNHNS and CDR2 SASEGT. V was shortened by 7 bases and J by 2 bases, with 12 bases between the two germline ends. The CDR3 bases are TGTGCCAGCATAAGTGAAGCAACCTACGAGCAGTACTTC. Residues: CASISEATYEQYF.

The chain carries TRBV7-3 and TRBJ2-7; 13 bases are shared with TRBD2. The trim removed 2 bases at V and 3 bases at J, leaving 10 bases unmatched. Germline CDR1 is SGHTA and CDR2 is FQGTGA. This CDR3 region has 18 residues. The CDR3 region has the DNA TGTGCCAGCAGCTTAGAAACCTGGACTAGCGGGGGATACTACGAGCAGTACTTC. Its translation: CASSLETWTSGGYYEQYF. Based on the CDR3 plus reference TRBV7-3 and TRBJ2-7, the full variable domain is GAGVSQTPSNKVTEKGKYVELRCDPISGHTALYWYRQSLGQGPEFLIYFQGTGAADDSGLPNDRFFAVRPEGSVSTLKIQRTERGDSAVYLCASSLETWTSGGYYEQYFGPGTRLTVT.

This clone was seen more than once but under ten times. The chain links TRBV7-9 to TRBJ2-1; D gene uncertain. This CDR3 spans 17 amino acids. V was shortened by 1 base and J by 5 bases, with 18 bases between the two germline ends. In germline, CDR1 is SEHNR, CDR2 FQNEAQ (reference sequence). The CDR3 bases are TGTGCCAGCAGCTTAGGACTGTTTATCGACGTTGACAATGAGCAGTTCTTC. This sequence encodes CASSLGLFIDVDNEQFF.

This CDR3 reads CASSFVGGDTEMYGYTF. The CDR3 coding sequence is TGTGCCAGCAGTTTTGTAGGGGGCGATACCGAGATGTATGGCTACACCTTC. V and J are TRBV27 and TRBJ1-2, with 7 bases lining up with TRBD1. CDR1 is MNHEY, CDR2 SMNVEV, per germline (reference sequence). CDR3 length equals 17 residues. The J segment lost 5 bases and the V segment lost 3 bases, leaving 15 bases of the junction unmatched.

V is TRBV27 and J is TRBJ2-7; a weak D match, TRBD2 (6 bases). V was shortened by 3 bases and J by 5 bases, with 20 bases between the two germline ends. Germline CDR1 and CDR2: MNHEY and SMNVEV (reference sequence). The CDR3 is 16 residues long. The CDR3 is CASSLTLTGRTHEQYF. In DNA, the CDR3 is TGTGCCAGCAGTTTGACTCTCACTGGGAGGACCCACGAGCAGTACTTC.